This paragraph covers one TCR beta chain sequence. Antigen unknown. The data are from a study of T cell responses to AZD1222 COVID-19 vaccine. Study results and limitations: Epitopes outside B.1.351 and B.1.1.7 mutated regions reportedly drew nearly half of spike TCRs. Donor demographics were predominantly white British with a female majority; clonal diversity may be underestimated. Only 6 or 7 people who got AZD1222 tested seropositive at baseline. Spike-specific TCR repertoires showed rising breadth and depth after two AZD1222 doses.

Measured with immunoSEQ multiplex PCR; TCRdb has only the in-frame clones, and not every one. The sample lists more than 85,000 clones; 80% to 90% were seen once. V lost 11 bases and J lost 6, with 11 bases in between. The CDR3 contains 11 residues. Germline CDR1 and CDR2: MDHEN and SYDVKM. The TCR sequence derives from an adult in good health. This chain uses TRBV28 with TRBJ1-5; tentative D call: TRBD1 (6 bases). The input for sequencing was peripheral blood, taken on day 0 of AZD1222 vaccination. In nucleotides, the CDR3 is TGTGCCGTACAGGGCGGTCAGCCCCAGCATTTT. Its protein is CAVQGGQPQHF.